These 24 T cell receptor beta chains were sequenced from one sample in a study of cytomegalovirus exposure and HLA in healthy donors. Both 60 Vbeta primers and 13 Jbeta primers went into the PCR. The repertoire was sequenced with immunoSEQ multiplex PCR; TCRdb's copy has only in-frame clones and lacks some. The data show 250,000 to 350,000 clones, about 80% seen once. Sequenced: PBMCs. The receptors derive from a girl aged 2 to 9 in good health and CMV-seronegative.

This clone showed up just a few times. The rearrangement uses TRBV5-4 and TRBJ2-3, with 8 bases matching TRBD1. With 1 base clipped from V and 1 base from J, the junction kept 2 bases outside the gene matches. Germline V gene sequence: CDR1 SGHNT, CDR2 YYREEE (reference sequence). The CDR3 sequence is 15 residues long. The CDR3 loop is CASSLSGQGTDTQYF. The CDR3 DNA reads TGTGCCAGCAGCTTGTCGGGACAGGGCACAGATACGCAGTATTTT. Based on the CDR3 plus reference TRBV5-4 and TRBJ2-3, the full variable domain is ETGVTQSPTHLIKTRGQQVTLRCSSQSGHNTVSWYQQALGQGPQFIFQYYREEENGRGNFPPRFSGLQFPNYSSELNVNALELDDSALYLCASSLSGQGTDTQYFGPGTRLTVL.

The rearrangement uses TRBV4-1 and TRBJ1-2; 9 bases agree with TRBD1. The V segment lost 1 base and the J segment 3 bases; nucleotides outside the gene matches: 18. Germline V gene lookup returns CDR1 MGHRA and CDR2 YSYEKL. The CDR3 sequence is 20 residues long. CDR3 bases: TGCGCCAGCAGCCAAGTTCCTTTAACAGGACAGGGGTTGGGGCACTATGGCTACACCTTC. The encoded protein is CASSQVPLTGQGLGHYGYTF.

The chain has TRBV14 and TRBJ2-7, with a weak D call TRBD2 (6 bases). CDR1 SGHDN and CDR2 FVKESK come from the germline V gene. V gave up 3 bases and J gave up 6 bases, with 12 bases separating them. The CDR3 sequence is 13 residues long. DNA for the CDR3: TGTGCCAGCAGCCAGATGCGGGGCGGCGAGCAGTACTTC. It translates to CASSQMRGGEQYF. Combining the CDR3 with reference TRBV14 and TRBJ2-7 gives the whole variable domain EAGVTQFPSHSVIEKGQTVTLRCDPISGHDNLYWYRRVMGKEIKFLLHFVKESKQDESGMPNNRFLAERTGGTYSTLKVQPAELEDSGVYFCASSQMRGGEQYFGPGTRLTVT.

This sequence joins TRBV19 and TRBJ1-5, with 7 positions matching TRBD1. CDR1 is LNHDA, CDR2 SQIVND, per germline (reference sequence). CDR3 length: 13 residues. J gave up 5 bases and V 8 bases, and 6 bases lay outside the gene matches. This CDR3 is CASHDRVDQPQHF. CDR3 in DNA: TGTGCCAGTCACGACAGGGTTGATCAGCCCCAGCATTTT.

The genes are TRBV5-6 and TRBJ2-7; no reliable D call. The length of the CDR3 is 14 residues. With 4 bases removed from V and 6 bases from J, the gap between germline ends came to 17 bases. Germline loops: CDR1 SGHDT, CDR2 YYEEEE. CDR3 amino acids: CASSPLPRMVEQYF. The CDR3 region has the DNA TGTGCCAGCAGCCCCCTACCTAGGATGGTCGAGCAGTACTTC.

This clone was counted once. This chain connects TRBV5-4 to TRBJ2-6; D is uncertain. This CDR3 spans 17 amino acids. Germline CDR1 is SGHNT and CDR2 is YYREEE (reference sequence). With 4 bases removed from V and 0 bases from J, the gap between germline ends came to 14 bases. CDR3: CASSQLKTGSGANVLTF. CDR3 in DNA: TGTGCCAGCAGCCAACTGAAGACGGGCTCTGGGGCCAACGTCCTGACTTTC.

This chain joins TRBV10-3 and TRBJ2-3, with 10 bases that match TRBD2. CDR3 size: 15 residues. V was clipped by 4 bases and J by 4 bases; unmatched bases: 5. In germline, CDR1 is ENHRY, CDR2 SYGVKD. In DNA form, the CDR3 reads TGTGCCATCAGTGGACGAGCGGGGGGGCCAGATACGCAGTATTTT. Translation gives CAISGRAGGPDTQYF.

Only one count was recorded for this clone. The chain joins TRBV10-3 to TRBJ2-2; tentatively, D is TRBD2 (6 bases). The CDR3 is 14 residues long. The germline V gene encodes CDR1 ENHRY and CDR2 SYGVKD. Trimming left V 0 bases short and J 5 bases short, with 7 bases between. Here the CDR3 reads CAISESGGTGELFF. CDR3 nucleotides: TGTGCCATCAGTGAGTCTGGGGGGACCGGGGAGCTGTTTTTT.

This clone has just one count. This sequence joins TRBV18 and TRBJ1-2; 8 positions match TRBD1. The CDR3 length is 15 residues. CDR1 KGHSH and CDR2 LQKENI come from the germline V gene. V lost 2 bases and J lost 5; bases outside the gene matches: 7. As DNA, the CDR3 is TGTGCCAGCTCACCAGGCGGACAGGGATTATATGGCTACACCTTC. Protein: CASSPGGQGLYGYTF.

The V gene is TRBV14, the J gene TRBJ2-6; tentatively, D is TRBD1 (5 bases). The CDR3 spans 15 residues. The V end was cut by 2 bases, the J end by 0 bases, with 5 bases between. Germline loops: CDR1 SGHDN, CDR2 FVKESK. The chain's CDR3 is CASSQTGSGANVLTF. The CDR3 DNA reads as TGTGCCAGCAGCCAAACAGGCTCTGGGGCCAACGTCCTGACTTTC.

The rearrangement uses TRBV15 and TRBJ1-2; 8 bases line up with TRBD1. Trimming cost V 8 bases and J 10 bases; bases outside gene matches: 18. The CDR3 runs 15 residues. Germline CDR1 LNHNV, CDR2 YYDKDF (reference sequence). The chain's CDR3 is CATQVWSQGAVDYTF. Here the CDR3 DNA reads TGTGCCACCCAGGTGTGGAGTCAGGGGGCAGTTGACTACACCTTC.

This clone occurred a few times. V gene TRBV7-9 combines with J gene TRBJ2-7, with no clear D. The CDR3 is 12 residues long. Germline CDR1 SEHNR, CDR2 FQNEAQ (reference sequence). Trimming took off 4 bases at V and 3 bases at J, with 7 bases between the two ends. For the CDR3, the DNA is TGTGCCAGCAGCTCCCCCTTCTACGAGCAGTACTTC. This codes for CASSSPFYEQYF.

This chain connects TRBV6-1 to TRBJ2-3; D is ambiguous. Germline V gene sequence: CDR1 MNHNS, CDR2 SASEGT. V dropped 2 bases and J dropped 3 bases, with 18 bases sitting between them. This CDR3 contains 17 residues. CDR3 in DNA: TGTGCCAGCAGTGAACTTCTCCGGTCTTCGAGGACAGATACGCAGTATTTT. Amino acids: CASSELLRSSRTDTQYF.

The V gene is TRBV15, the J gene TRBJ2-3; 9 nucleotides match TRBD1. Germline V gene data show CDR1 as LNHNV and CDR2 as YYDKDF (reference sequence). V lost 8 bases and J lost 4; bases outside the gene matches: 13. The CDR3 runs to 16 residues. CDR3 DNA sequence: TGTGCCACCTCAACCTCCCGCCGGGACAGGGCAGATACGCAGTATTTT. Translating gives CATSTSRRDRADTQYF.

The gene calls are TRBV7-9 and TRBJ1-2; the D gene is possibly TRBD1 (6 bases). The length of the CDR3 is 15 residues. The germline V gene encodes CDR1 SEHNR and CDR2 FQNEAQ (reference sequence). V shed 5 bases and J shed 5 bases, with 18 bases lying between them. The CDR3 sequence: CASSPNRDPLYGYTF. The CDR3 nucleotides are TGTGCCAGCAGCCCAAACAGGGACCCATTATATGGCTACACCTTC.

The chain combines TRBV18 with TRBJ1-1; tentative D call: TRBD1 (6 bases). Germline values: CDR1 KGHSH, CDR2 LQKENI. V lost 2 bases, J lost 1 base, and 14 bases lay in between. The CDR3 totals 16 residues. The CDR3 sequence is CASSPVQGGTNTEAFF. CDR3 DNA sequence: TGTGCCAGCTCACCAGTACAGGGTGGGACGAACACTGAAGCTTTCTTT.

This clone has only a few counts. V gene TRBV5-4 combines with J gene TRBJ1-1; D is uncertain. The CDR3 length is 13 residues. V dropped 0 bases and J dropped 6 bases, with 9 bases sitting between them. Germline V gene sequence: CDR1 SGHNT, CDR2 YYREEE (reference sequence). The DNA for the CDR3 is TGTGCCAGCAGCTTGGACCCGGACTCTGAAGCTTTCTTT. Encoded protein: CASSLDPDSEAFF.

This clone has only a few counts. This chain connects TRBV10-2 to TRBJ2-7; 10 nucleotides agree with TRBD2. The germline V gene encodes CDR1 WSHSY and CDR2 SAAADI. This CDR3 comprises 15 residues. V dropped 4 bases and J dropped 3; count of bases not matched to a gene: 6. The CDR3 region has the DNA TGCGCCAGCAGTGGGGCTAGCGGGAGTAACTACGAGCAGTACTTC. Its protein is CASSGASGSNYEQYF.

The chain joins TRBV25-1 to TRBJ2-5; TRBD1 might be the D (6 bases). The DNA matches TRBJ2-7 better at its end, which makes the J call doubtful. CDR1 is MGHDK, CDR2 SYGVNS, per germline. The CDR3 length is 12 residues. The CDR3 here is CASRQGHYEQYF. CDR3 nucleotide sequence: TGTGCCAGCAGACAGGGCCACTACGAGCAGTACTTC.

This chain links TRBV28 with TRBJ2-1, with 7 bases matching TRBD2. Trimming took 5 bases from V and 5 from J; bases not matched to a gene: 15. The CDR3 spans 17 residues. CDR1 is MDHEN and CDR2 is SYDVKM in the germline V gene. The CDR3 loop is CASSRSSAGRVNNEQFF. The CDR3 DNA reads TGTGCCAGCAGTCGCTCGTCAGCGGGGAGGGTTAACAATGAGCAGTTCTTC. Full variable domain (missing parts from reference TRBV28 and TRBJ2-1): DVKVTQSSRYLVKRTGEKVFLECVQDMDHENMFWYRQDPGLGLRLIYFSYDVKMKEKGDIPEGYSVSREKKERFSLILESASTNQTSMYLCASSRSSAGRVNNEQFFGPGTRLTVL.

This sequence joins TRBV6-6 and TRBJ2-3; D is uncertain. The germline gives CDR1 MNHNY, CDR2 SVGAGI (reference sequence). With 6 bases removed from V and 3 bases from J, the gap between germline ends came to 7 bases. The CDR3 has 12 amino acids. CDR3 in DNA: TGTGCCAGCAGCCTCCCGACAGATACGCAGTATTTT. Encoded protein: CASSLPTDTQYF.

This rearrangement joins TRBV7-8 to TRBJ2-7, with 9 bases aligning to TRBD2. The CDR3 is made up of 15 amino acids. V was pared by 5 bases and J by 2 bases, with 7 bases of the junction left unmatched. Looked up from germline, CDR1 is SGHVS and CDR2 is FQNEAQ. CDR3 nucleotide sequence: TGTGCCAGCAGCCTGACTAGCGGCCGACCCTACGAGCAGTACTTC. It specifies CASSLTSGRPYEQYF.

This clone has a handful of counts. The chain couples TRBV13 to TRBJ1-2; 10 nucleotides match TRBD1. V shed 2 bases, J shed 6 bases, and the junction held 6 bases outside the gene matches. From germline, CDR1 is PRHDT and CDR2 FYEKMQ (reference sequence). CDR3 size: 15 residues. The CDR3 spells CASSLPGTGANGYTF. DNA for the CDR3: TGTGCCAGCAGCTTACCCGGGACAGGGGCTAATGGCTACACCTTC.

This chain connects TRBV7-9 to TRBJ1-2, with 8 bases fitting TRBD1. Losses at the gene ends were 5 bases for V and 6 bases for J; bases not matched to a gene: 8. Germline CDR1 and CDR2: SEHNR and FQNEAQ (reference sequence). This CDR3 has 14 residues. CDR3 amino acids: CASSGGTGTDGYTF. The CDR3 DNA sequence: TGTGCCAGCAGCGGAGGGACAGGCACTGATGGCTACACCTTC.